The clone carrying this TCR beta chain was seen ten or more times. Its target is unknown. Germline values: CDR1 GTSNPN, CDR2 SVGIG (reference sequence). V shed 5 bases and J 1 base; nucleotides not matched to a gene: 18. This CDR3 region has 18 residues. The sample is drawn from a study of early T cells in non-severe SARS-CoV-2 infection. Attachment of unique molecular identifiers to individual cDNA molecules was performed. Via MiXCR, TCRdb re-called the 5' RACE reads, giving one row per CDR3 protein. Of about 72,000 distinct CDR3 sequences in the sample, 10% were seen once. Study-wide findings and caveats: Missing private and CD4 specificities, VDJdb matching favored anti-spike CD8 responses.

The chain employs TRBV30 and TRBJ2-7, with 9 bases that match TRBD2. This sequence originates from an adult who was a healthcare worker with PCR-confirmed SARS-CoV-2 infection or an uninfected control (not recorded which). The input for sequencing was whole blood, taken at baseline. Written as DNA, the CDR3 is TGTGCCTGGGGTAAGGCCCGGTTGGCGGGGGGGCCTTCCTACGAGCAGTACTTC. Translation: CAWGKARLAGGPSYEQYF.